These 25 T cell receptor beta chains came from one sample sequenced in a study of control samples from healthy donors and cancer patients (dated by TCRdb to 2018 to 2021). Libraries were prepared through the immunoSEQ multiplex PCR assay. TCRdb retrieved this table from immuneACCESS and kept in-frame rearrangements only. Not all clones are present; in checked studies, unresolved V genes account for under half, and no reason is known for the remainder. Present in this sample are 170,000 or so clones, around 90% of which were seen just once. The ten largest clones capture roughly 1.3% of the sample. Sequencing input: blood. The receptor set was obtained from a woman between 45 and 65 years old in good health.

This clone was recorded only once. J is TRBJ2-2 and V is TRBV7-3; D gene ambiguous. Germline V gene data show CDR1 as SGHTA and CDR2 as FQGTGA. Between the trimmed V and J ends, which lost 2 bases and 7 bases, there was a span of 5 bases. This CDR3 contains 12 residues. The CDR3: CASSLGHGELFF. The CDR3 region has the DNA TGTGCCAGCAGCTTAGGCCACGGGGAGCTGTTTTTT.

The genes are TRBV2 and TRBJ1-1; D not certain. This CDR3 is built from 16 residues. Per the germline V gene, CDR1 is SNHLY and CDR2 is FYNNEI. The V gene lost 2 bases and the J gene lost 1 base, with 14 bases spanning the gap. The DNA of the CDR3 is TGTGCCAGCAGTGAATTTACCCGGGTGGGGAACACTGAAGCTTTCTTT. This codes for CASSEFTRVGNTEAFF.

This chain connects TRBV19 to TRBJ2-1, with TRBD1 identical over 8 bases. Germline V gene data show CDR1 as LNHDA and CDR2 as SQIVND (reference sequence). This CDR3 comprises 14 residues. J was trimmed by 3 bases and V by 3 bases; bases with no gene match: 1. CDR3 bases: TGTGCCAGTAGTATCACAGGGGGCTACAATGAGCAGTTCTTC. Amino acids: CASSITGGYNEQFF.

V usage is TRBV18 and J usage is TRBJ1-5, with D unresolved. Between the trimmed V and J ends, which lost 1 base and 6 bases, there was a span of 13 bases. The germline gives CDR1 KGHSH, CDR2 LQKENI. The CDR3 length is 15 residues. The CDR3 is CASSPRGLDSQPQHF. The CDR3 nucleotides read TGTGCCAGCTCACCACGAGGGTTAGATAGTCAGCCCCAGCATTTT.

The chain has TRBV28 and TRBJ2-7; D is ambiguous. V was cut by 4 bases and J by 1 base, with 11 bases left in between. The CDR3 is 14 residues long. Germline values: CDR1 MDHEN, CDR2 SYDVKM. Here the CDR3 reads CASSSPPVSYEQYF. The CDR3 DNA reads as TGTGCCAGCAGTTCCCCCCCGGTTTCCTACGAGCAGTACTTC.

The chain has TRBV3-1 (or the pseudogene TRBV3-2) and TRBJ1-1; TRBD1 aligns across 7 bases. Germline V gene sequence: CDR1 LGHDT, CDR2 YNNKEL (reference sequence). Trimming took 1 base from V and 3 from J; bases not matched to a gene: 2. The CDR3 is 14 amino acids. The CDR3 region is CASSQVRGHTEAFF. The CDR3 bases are TGTGCCAGCAGCCAAGTTAGGGGGCACACTGAAGCTTTCTTT.

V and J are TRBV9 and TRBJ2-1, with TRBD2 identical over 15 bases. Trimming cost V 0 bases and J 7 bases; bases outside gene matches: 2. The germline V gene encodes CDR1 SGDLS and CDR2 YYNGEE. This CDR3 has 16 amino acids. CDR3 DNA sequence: TGTGCCAGCAGCGTAGGGACTAGCGGGAGGGCTAATGAGCAGTTCTTC. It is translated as CASSVGTSGRANEQFF.

For the CDR3, the DNA is TGTGCCAGCAGTAGGACAGGGGTTTTCACCTACGAGCAGTACTTC. Its translation: CASSRTGVFTYEQYF. The chain recombines TRBV6-5 with TRBJ2-7, with TRBD1 matching over 9 bases. Germline CDR1 MNHEY, CDR2 SVGAGI. With 5 bases clipped from V and 2 bases from J, the junction kept 7 bases outside the gene matches. The CDR3 consists of 15 residues.

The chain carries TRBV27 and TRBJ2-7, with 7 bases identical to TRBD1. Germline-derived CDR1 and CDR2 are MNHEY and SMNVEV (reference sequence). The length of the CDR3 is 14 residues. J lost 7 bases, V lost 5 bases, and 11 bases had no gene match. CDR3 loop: CASSTTGTALEQYF. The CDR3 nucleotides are TGTGCCAGCAGTACCACCGGGACAGCCTTGGAGCAGTACTTC.

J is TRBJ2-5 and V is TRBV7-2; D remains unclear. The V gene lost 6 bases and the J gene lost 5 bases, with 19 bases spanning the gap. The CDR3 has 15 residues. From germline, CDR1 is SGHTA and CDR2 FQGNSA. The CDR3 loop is CASSHSGRVKETQYF. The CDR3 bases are TGTGCCAGCAGTCACTCCGGACGGGTAAAGGAGACCCAGTACTTC.

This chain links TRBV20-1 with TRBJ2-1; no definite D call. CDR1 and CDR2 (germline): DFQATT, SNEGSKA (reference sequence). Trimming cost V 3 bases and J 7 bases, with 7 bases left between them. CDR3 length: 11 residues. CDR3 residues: CSARDENEQFF. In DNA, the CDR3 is TGCAGTGCTAGGGATGAGAATGAGCAGTTCTTC.

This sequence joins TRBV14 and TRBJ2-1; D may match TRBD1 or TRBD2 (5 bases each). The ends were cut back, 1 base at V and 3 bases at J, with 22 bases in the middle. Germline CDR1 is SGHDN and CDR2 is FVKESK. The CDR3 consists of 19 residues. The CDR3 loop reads CASSQGWGNRPRFYNEQFF. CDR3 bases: TGTGCCAGCAGCCAAGGGTGGGGGAACCGACCTAGATTCTACAATGAGCAGTTCTTC.

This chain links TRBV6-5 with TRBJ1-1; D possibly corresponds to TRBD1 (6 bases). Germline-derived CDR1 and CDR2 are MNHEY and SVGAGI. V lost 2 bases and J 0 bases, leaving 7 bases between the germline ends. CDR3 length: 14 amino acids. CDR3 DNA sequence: TGTGCCAGCAGTTACACAGGGCTGAACACTGAAGCTTTCTTT. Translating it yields CASSYTGLNTEAFF.

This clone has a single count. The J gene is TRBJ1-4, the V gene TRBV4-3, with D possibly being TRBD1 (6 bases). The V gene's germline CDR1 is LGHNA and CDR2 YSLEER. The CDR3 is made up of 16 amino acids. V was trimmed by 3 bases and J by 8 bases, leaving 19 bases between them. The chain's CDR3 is CASSQSSGAGEEKLFF. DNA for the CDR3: TGCGCCAGCAGCCAGAGTTCCGGGGCAGGGGAAGAAAAACTGTTTTTT.

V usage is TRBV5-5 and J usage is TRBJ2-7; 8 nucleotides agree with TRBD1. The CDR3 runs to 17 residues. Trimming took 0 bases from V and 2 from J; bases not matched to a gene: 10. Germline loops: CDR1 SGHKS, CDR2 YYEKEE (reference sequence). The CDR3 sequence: CASSLASRTGTPYEQYF. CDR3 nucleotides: TGTGCCAGCAGCTTGGCAAGCAGGACAGGGACCCCCTACGAGCAGTACTTC. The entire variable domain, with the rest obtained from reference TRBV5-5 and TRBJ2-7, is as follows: DAGVTQSPTHLIKTRGQQVTLRCSPISGHKSVSWYQQVLGQGPQFIFQYYEKEERGRGNFPDRFSARQFPNYSSELNVNALLLGDSALYLCASSLASRTGTPYEQYFGPGTRLTVT.

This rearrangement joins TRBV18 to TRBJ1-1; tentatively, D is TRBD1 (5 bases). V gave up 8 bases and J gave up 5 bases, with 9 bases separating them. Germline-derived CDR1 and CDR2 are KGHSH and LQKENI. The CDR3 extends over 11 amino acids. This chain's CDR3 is CASQRGTEAFF. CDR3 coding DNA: TGTGCCAGCCAAAGGGGTACTGAAGCTTTCTTT.

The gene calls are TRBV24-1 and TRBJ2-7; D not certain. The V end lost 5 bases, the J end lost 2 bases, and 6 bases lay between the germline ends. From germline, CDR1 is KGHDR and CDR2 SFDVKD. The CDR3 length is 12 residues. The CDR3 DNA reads TGTGCCACCAGTGGACCGACCTACGAGCAGTACTTC. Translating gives CATSGPTYEQYF.

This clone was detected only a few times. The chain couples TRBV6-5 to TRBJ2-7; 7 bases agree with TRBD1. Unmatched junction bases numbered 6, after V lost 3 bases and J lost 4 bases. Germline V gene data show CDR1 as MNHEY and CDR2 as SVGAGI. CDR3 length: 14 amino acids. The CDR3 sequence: CASSYSGTEYEQYF. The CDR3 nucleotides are TGTGCCAGCAGTTATTCCGGGACAGAGTACGAGCAGTACTTC.

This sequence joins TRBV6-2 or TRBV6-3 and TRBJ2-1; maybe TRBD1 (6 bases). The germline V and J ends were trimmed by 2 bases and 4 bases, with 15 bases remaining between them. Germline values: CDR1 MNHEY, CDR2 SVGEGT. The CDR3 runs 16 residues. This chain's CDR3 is CASSYPITGRYNEQFF. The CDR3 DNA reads TGTGCCAGCAGTTACCCCATTACAGGGCGGTACAATGAGCAGTTCTTC.

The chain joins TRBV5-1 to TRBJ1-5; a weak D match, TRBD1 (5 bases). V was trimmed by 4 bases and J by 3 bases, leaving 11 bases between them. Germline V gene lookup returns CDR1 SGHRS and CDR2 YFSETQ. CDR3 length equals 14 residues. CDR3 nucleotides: TGCGCCAGCAGCGAAGGGACGGCCAATCAGCCCCAGCATTTT. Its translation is CASSEGTANQPQHF. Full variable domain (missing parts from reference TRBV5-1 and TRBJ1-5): KAGVTQTPRYLIKTRGQQVTLSCSPISGHRSVSWYQQTPGQGLQFLFEYFSETQRNKGNFPGRFSGRQFSNSRSEMNVSTLELGDSALYLCASSEGTANQPQHFGDGTRLSIL.

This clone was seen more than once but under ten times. CDR3 in DNA: TGTGCCAGCAGGGCCGGGACGTTCACCGGGGAGCTGTTTTTT. Translating gives CASRAGTFTGELFF. The V gene is TRBV7-9, the J gene TRBJ2-2, with D perhaps given as TRBD1 or TRBD2 (5 bases each). The CDR3 consists of 14 residues. V lost 6 bases to trimming and J lost 4 bases, with 12 bases between them. Germline lookup yields CDR1 SEHNR and CDR2 FQNEAQ (reference sequence).

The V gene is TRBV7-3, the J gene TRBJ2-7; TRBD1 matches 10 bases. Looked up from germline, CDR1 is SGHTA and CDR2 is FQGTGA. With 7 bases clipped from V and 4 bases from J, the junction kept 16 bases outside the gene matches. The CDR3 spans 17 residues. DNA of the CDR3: TGTGCCAGCACCCGGGACAGGGGTGGGCTAGCGATTTACGAGCAGTACTTC. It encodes CASTRDRGGLAIYEQYF.

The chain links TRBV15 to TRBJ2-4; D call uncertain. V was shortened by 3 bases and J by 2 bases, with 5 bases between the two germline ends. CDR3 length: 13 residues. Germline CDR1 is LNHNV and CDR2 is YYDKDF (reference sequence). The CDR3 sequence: CATSRVTKNIQYF. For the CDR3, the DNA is TGTGCCACCAGCAGGGTCACCAAAAACATTCAGTACTTC.

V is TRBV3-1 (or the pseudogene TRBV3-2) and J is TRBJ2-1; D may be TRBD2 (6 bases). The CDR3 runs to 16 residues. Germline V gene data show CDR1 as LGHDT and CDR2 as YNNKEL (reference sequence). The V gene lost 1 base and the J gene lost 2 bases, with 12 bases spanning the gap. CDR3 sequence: CASSQARLATYNEQFF. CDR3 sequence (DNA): TGTGCCAGCAGCCAAGCGCGTCTAGCGACCTACAATGAGCAGTTCTTC.

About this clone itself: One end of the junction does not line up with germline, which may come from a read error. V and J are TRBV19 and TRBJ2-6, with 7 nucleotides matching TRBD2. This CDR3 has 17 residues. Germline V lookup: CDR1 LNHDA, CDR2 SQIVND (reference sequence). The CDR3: CPSSIHAGGSGANVLTF. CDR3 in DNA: TGTCCCAGTAGTATCCACGCCGGGGGGTCTGGGGCCAACGTCCTGACTTTC.